The next 7 T cell receptor beta chains were all read from a single sample in a study of cytomegalovirus exposure and HLA in healthy donors. The PCR was carried out with 60 Vbeta primers and 13 Jbeta primers. Sequencing was performed with immunoSEQ multiplex PCR; in TCRdb, only in-frame clones are kept and a portion is missing. In the table there are around 100,000 clones, about 70% of which are singletons. The sample was PBMCs. The receptors here all came from a man over 45 in good health and CMV-seropositive.

V and J are TRBV7-3 and TRBJ2-3, with TRBD1 identical over 7 bases. The CDR3 contains 12 residues. Germline V gene data show CDR1 as SGHTA and CDR2 as FQGTGA. Trimming cost V 5 bases and J 4 bases; bases outside gene matches: 0. The CDR3 region has the DNA TGTGCCAGCAGCCAGGGGGCAGATACGCAGTATTTT. Translating it yields CASSQGADTQYF.

The CDR3 region is CASSRGGRFYEQYF. CDR3 nucleotide sequence: TGTGCCAGTAGCCGCGGTGGGAGGTTCTACGAGCAGTACTTC. The chain has TRBV19 and TRBJ2-7; the D gene is possibly TRBD2 (6 bases). There are 14 residues in the CDR3. V was clipped by 6 bases and J by 3 bases, with 15 bases between them. Germline V gene lookup returns CDR1 LNHDA and CDR2 SQIVND (reference sequence).

The V gene is TRBV5-1, the J gene TRBJ1-1; the match to TRBD1 covers 7 bases. Trimming took 0 bases from V and 1 from J; bases not matched to a gene: 6. The germline gives CDR1 SGHRS, CDR2 YFSETQ. There are 16 residues in the CDR3. The CDR3 is CASSLGPGQRNTEAFF. In DNA, the CDR3 is TGCGCCAGCAGCTTGGGGCCGGGACAGAGGAACACTGAAGCTTTCTTT. Looking up the rest from reference TRBV5-1 and TRBJ1-1 gives the full variable domain: KAGVTQTPRYLIKTRGQQVTLSCSPISGHRSVSWYQQTPGQGLQFLFEYFSETQRNKGNFPGRFSGRQFSNSRSEMNVSTLELGDSALYLCASSLGPGQRNTEAFFGQGTRLTVV.

V is TRBV27 and J is TRBJ1-2; 7 bases line up with TRBD1. CDR3 length: 14 residues. Trimming at V came to 2 bases and at J to 1 base, leaving 1 base not matched to a gene. Per the germline V gene, CDR1 is MNHEY and CDR2 is SMNVEV (reference sequence). For the CDR3, the DNA is TGTGCCAGCAGTTTAAACAGGGGTAACTATGGCTACACCTTC. It translates to CASSLNRGNYGYTF.

The CDR3 region has the DNA TGTGCCAGCAGGCTTCAGGGTGAGCAGTTCTTC. Translated, it gives CASRLQGEQFF. The J gene is TRBJ2-1, the V gene TRBV2, with a possible D match to TRBD1 (5 bases). This CDR3 region has 11 residues. CDR1 is SNHLY, CDR2 FYNNEI, per germline. Trimming removed 6 bases from V and 9 bases from J, with 9 bases in between.

This clone was seen just once. V and J are TRBV7-8 and TRBJ2-7, with 7 bases aligning to TRBD1. The trim removed 5 bases at V and 3 bases at J, leaving 13 bases unmatched. Germline values: CDR1 SGHVS, CDR2 FQNEAQ. CDR3 length: 16 amino acids. The CDR3 loop reads CASSRRTGLEGYEQYF. CDR3 DNA: TGTGCCAGCAGCCGCCGGACAGGCCTAGAAGGCTACGAGCAGTACTTC.

The J gene is TRBJ2-5, the V gene TRBV6-1; D remains ambiguous. V was pared by 1 base and J by 4 bases, with 4 bases between. From germline, CDR1 is MNHNS and CDR2 SASEGT. This CDR3 region has 12 residues. CDR3 in amino acids: CASSEVRETQYF. Here the CDR3 DNA reads TGTGCCAGCAGTGAAGTCCGAGAGACCCAGTACTTC.